The clone carrying this TCR beta chain was observed a few times. V was trimmed by 5 bases and J by 6 bases, leaving 11 bases between them. This CDR3 has 13 amino acids. The record originates from a study of blood T cell repertoires in COVID-19. At the level of the study: Acute-phase and convalescent COVID-19 samples originated in the United States, Italy and Spain. T cells, B-cell-depleted T cells, or PBMCs provided the cDNA or gDNA that served as material.

Sequenced by immunoSEQ multiplex PCR; TCRdb stores in-frame clones only, minus some. The sample lists roughly 140,000 clones, roughly 84% occurring once. V gene TRBV12-3 or TRBV12-4 combines with J gene TRBJ1-5; possibly TRBD1 for D (6 bases). Sequenced: peripheral blood. This clonotype originated in a man in his 60s with active or convalescent COVID-19. The CDR3 sequence: CASSPGTSQPQHF. CDR3 DNA: TGTGCCAGCAGTCCTGGGACAAGTCAGCCCCAGCATTTT.